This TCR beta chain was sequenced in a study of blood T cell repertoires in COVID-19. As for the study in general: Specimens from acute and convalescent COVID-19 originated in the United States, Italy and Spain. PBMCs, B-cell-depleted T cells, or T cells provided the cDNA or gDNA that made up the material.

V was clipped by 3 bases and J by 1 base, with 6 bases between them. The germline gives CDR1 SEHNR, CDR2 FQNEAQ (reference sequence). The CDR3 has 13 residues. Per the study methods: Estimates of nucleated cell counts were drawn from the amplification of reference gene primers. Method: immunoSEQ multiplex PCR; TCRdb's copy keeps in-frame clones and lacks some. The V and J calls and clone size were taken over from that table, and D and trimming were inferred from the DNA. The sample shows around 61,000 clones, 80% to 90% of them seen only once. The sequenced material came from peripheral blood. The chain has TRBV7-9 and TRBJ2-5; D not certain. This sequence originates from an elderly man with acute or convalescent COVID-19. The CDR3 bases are TGTGCCAGCAGCTTTGGAGTCCAAGAGACCCAGTACTTC. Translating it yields CASSFGVQETQYF.